Following are 12 T cell receptor beta chains from one sample sequenced in a study of graft-versus-host responses after intestinal transplantation. Profiled with immunoSEQ multiplex PCR; TCRdb holds only in-frame clones, not every one. The sample consists of over 8,000 clones, roughly 31% of them appearing once. The sample consisted of alloreactive CD4+ T cells from a mixed lymphocyte reaction culture, taken before transplantation. Documented subset: CFSE-low proliferating T cells sorted from roughly six-day pre-transplant mixed lymphocyte reaction (GvH or HvG direction). Receptors were obtained from a human patient who was an organ donor for intestinal transplantation.

This clone was counted once. The J gene is TRBJ1-6, the V gene TRBV19, with 10 nucleotides matching TRBD1. The CDR3 sequence is 15 residues long. The V and J ends lost 7 bases and 7 bases, in that order; junction bases with no gene match: 7. Germline CDR1 is LNHDA and CDR2 is SQIVND (reference sequence). DNA for the CDR3: TGTGCCAGTAATGACAGGGGGCTTATGAATTCACCCCTCCACTTT. Translating it yields CASNDRGLMNSPLHF.

This clone is medium-sized by share. The chain uses TRBV6-5 and TRBJ2-3; 8 bases are shared with TRBD1. V lost 1 base, J lost 7 bases, and 4 bases stayed unmatched. The CDR3 length is 14 residues. CDR1 MNHEY and CDR2 SVGAGI come from the germline V gene. The CDR3 DNA reads TGTGCCAGCAGTTACTGGACAGGGCCTTATACGCAGTATTTT. Its protein product is CASSYWTGPYTQYF.

This clone has just a few counts. The chain couples TRBV14 to TRBJ2-3; 8 bases are a match to TRBD1. This CDR3 contains 16 residues. V lost 3 bases, J lost 1 base, and 6 bases stayed unmatched. Germline assignment: CDR1 SGHDN and CDR2 FVKESK. The CDR3 reads CASSHRPGQGTDTQYF. The DNA of the CDR3 is TGTGCCAGCAGCCACCGTCCGGGACAGGGCACAGATACGCAGTATTTT.

The chain joins TRBV9 to TRBJ1-1; D call uncertain. The length of the CDR3 is 13 residues. Per the germline V gene, CDR1 is SGDLS and CDR2 is YYNGEE. V was clipped by 0 bases and J by 1 base, with 4 bases between them. For the CDR3, the DNA is TGTGCCAGCAGCGTAGTACAGAACACTGAAGCTTTCTTT. It encodes CASSVVQNTEAFF.

The genes are TRBV27 and TRBJ2-5; TRBD2 is a possible D gene (7 bases). V lost 5 bases and J 2 bases, leaving 18 bases between the germline ends. The CDR3 contains 16 residues. Germline lookup yields CDR1 MNHEY and CDR2 SMNVEV (reference sequence). The CDR3, as DNA: TGTGCCAGCAGTCCTTTGGGGGGGGGCTTGCAAGAGACCCAGTACTTC. This encodes CASSPLGGGLQETQYF.

This clone has more than one count but fewer than ten. This sequence joins TRBV6-1 and TRBJ2-7; 9 bases fit TRBD2. Germline CDR1 reads MNHNS; CDR2 reads SASEGT. V gave up 3 bases and J gave up 2 bases; unmatched junction bases: 2. The CDR3 totals 14 residues. The CDR3 bases are TGTGCCAGCAGTGACCAGCGGGGGGCCTACGAGCAGTACTTC. Amino acid sequence: CASSDQRGAYEQYF.

The chain couples TRBV5-1 to TRBJ1-1; 8 bases align to TRBD1. The V gene end was trimmed by 3 bases and the J gene end by 4 bases; junction bases not matched to a gene: 8. The germline V gene has CDR1 SGHRS and CDR2 YFSETQ. The CDR3 length is 15 residues. The CDR3 bases are TGCGCCAGCAGCTCAAGGACAGGGCGGGGCACTGAAGCTTTCTTT. Translated, it gives CASSSRTGRGTEAFF.

This clone was counted only a few times. The rearrangement joins TRBV28 to TRBJ2-1, with D perhaps TRBD2 (6 bases). V shed 11 bases and J shed 3 bases, with 20 bases lying between them. The CDR3 has 15 residues. From germline, CDR1 is MDHEN and CDR2 SYDVKM. The CDR3 protein is CAANRRGRSYNEQFF. The CDR3 coding sequence is TGTGCCGCGAACCGTCGGGGGAGGAGCTACAATGAGCAGTTCTTC.

This clone was detected only a few times. The rearrangement links TRBV19 to TRBJ2-3; D perhaps matches TRBD2 (5 bases). CDR3 length: 14 residues. Germline lookup yields CDR1 LNHDA and CDR2 SQIVND (reference sequence). V lost 1 base and J 2 bases, leaving 7 bases between the germline ends. The CDR3 sequence: CASSIGLTTDTQYF. The CDR3 DNA reads as TGTGCCAGTAGTATAGGACTAACCACAGATACGCAGTATTTT.

CDR3 amino acids: CASSSGLAGAKETQYF. The CDR3, as DNA: TGCGCCAGCAGCTCGGGACTAGCGGGGGCGAAAGAGACCCAGTACTTC. The chain is built from TRBV5-1 and TRBJ2-5, with 14 positions matching TRBD2. Germline V CDR1 and CDR2: SGHRS, YFSETQ. This CDR3 spans 16 amino acids. Trimming removed 3 bases from V and 3 bases from J; junction bases left unmatched: 4.

By share of the sample, this clone is medium-sized. J is TRBJ2-7 and V is TRBV6-6, with 7 bases lining up with TRBD2. The J segment lost 1 base and the V segment lost 6 bases, leaving 3 bases of the junction unmatched. Germline CDR1 and CDR2: MNHNY and SVGAGI (reference sequence). The CDR3 is made up of 13 amino acids. CDR3 residues: CASRMGLSYEQYF. The CDR3 DNA is TGTGCCAGCAGAATGGGACTATCCTACGAGCAGTACTTC.

V and J are TRBV19 and TRBJ2-2; 11 bases map to TRBD2. The ends lost 6 bases at V and 6 bases at J; junction bases unmatched: 12. The V gene's germline CDR1 is LNHDA and CDR2 SQIVND (reference sequence). CDR3 length: 17 amino acids. Here the CDR3 DNA reads TGTGCCAGTAGGCGTTTTAGCGGGGGGGAAGTGGCCGGGGAGCTGTTTTTT. Translating gives CASRRFSGGEVAGELFF.